This entry describes one T cell receptor beta chain. Its antigen remains unidentified. The CDR3 consists of 15 residues. Germline CDR1 and CDR2: SGDLS and YYNGEE. V lost 3 bases and J lost 1, with 13 bases in between. The sample comes from a study of T cell responses to AZD1222 COVID-19 vaccine. Notes on the study in general: Only after the peak T cell response were repertoires sampled. AZD1222 recipients seropositive at baseline numbered only five or six.

Sequenced by immunoSEQ multiplex PCR; TCRdb stores in-frame clones only, minus some. Here the sample spans roughly 130,000 clones, 75% to 90% being singletons. The rearrangement joins TRBV9 to TRBJ1-2; D possibly corresponds to TRBD1 (6 bases). The sequence was obtained from an adult in good health. The material sequenced was peripheral blood, taken on day 0 of AZD1222 vaccination. This chain's CDR3 is CASSDRGGNNYGYTF. For the CDR3, the DNA is TGTGCCAGCAGCGACCGAGGGGGGAATAACTATGGCTACACCTTC.